The following is a T cell receptor (beta chain) sequence with its context. Its antigen is unidentified. Method: immunoSEQ multiplex PCR; TCRdb's copy keeps in-frame clones and lacks some. The sample contains about 92,000 clones, 70% to 85% of which appear only once. This sample is drawn from a study of OX40 agonist ivuxolimab in advanced cancers. In the study overall: The patients' treatment was ivuxolimab, an agonistic anti-OX40 (CD134) antibody. Eligibility admitted prior anti-PD-1, anti-PD-L1 or anti-CTLA-4 therapy; roughly 40% had some.

The CDR3 totals 13 residues. CDR1 is SQVTM, CDR2 ANQGSEA, per germline. V was cut by 4 bases and J by 2 bases, with 10 bases left in between. The study's findings and limits: Among T cells, CD8+ cells averaged more expanded clones than CD4+ cells. Both blood CD4+ and CD8+ T cells showed clonal growth by week 6 at 0.1 to 3.0 mg/kg.

Sequenced here: CD4+ or CD8+ T cells sorted from blood, sampled in a trial of the OX40 agonist ivuxolimab. This clonotype was sampled from an adult with an advanced solid tumor such as melanoma, head and neck, liver or kidney cancer. The genes are TRBV29-1 and TRBJ2-3; unclear D gene. CDR3 in amino acids: CSVARTVTDTQYF. CDR3 in DNA: TGCAGCGTTGCTAGGACGGTCACAGATACGCAGTATTTT.